The present T cell receptor beta chain was sequenced within a study of T cell changes during pregnancy in multiple sclerosis. Germline V gene sequence: CDR1 SGHRS, CDR2 YFSETQ. The CDR3 sequence is 19 residues long. The V and J ends lost 4 bases and 7 bases respectively, with 30 bases between them. Assay: immunoSEQ multiplex PCR; the TCRdb copy retains only in-frame clones and omits some. The sample records about 28,000 clones, under 90% being singletons. The chain is built from TRBV5-1 and TRBJ2-1; maybe TRBD2 (5 bases). The starting material was CD4+ T cells from peripheral blood mononuclear cells, obtained in the first trimester of pregnancy. The TCR originated in a female donor in good health, enrolled as a control in a pregnancy study. CDR3 sequence: CASSRFSTAGGPKRNEQFF. Here the CDR3 DNA reads TGCGCCAGCAGCAGATTCTCGACGGCGGGCGGGCCTAAGCGTAATGAGCAGTTCTTC.